The 8 T cell receptor beta chains given below trace back to one sample, sequenced in a study of blood T cell repertoires in COVID-19. Sequenced by immunoSEQ multiplex PCR; TCRdb stores in-frame clones only, minus some. Of 50,000 to 75,000 clones listed, 75% to 95% are singletons. Sequencing was performed on peripheral blood. The source of these receptors is a human donor in a cohort sampled during active COVID-19.

The chain couples TRBV4-1 to TRBJ2-3; 7 nucleotides agree with TRBD2. The V gene end was trimmed by 2 bases and the J gene end by 2 bases; junction bases not matched to a gene: 4. The CDR3 consists of 15 residues. Germline CDR1 reads MGHRA; CDR2 reads YSYEKL. The CDR3 protein is CASSQTSAPTDTQYF. In nucleotides, the CDR3 is TGCGCCAGCAGCCAAACTAGCGCGCCCACAGATACGCAGTATTTT.

The chain couples TRBV12-3 or TRBV12-4 to TRBJ2-7, with D perhaps matching TRBD1 (6 bases). V was pared by 3 bases and J by 4 bases, with 10 bases between. This CDR3 spans 13 amino acids. The CDR3 sequence is CASSFARGYEQYF. CDR3 DNA sequence: TGTGCCAGCAGTTTTGCCAGGGGTTACGAGCAGTACTTC.

This rearrangement joins TRBV5-1 to TRBJ1-4; a possible D gene is TRBD1 (5 bases). V was cut by 1 base and J by 7 bases, with 8 bases left in between. This CDR3 has 13 residues. Per germline, CDR1 SGHRS and CDR2 YFSETQ. The CDR3 sequence is CASSLTGFEKLFF. CDR3 DNA: TGCGCCAGCAGCTTGACAGGCTTTGAAAAACTGTTTTTT.

The gene calls are TRBV12-3 or TRBV12-4 and TRBJ2-7; D call uncertain. V lost 2 bases, J lost 9 bases, and 11 bases lay in between. This CDR3 contains 12 residues. The CDR3 is CASSLKSQAQYF. The CDR3, as DNA: TGTGCCAGCAGTTTAAAGTCTCAAGCGCAGTACTTC.

V and J are TRBV19 and TRBJ2-3, with TRBD2 identical over 7 bases. J was trimmed by 3 bases and V by 4 bases; bases with no gene match: 7. This CDR3 is built from 15 residues. Germline CDR1 reads LNHDA; CDR2 reads SQIVND (reference sequence). The CDR3 sequence is CASSTAGVATDTQYF. The CDR3 nucleotides read TGTGCCAGTAGTACGGCGGGAGTGGCGACAGATACGCAGTATTTT.

As DNA, the CDR3 is TGTGCCAGCAGCTTCACCCCACCGCTGTGGGACAGTTACACAGATACGCAGTATTTT. The encoded protein is CASSFTPPLWDSYTDTQYF. The chain uses TRBV7-2 and TRBJ2-3, with 7 bases fitting TRBD1. Germline V lookup: CDR1 SGHTA, CDR2 FQGNSA. V lost 3 bases to trimming and J lost 2 bases; unmatched junction nucleotides: 17. The CDR3 loop spans 19 amino acids.

This sequence joins TRBV9 and TRBJ1-1; D possibly corresponds to TRBD1 (6 bases). The CDR3 is made up of 16 amino acids. The germline V gene encodes CDR1 SGDLS and CDR2 YYNGEE. Trimming took 4 bases from V and 4 from J, leaving 20 bases between them. The CDR3 region is CASSHPPKGGGTEAFF. In nucleotides, the CDR3 is TGTGCCAGCAGCCACCCCCCCAAAGGGGGTGGCACTGAAGCTTTCTTT.

The rearrangement joins TRBV18 to TRBJ2-3; 8 bases map to TRBD2. The germline gives CDR1 KGHSH, CDR2 LQKENI. Trimming cost V 6 bases and J 7 bases; bases outside gene matches: 15. There are 16 residues in the CDR3. This CDR3 is CASSPTVAGWANTQYF. The CDR3 nucleotides read TGTGCCAGCTCCCCGACCGTAGCGGGGTGGGCGAATACGCAGTATTTT. Filled out from reference TRBV18 and TRBJ2-3, the complete variable domain reads NAGVMQNPRHLVRRRGQEARLRCSPMKGHSHVYWYRQLPEEGLKFMVYLQKENIIDESGMPKERFSAEFPKEGPSILRIQQVVRGDSAAYFCASSPTVAGWANTQYFGPGTRLTVL.